This T cell receptor beta chain originates from a study of control samples from healthy donors and cancer patients. The CDR3 contains 11 residues. Germline values: CDR1 MGHDK, CDR2 SYGVNS. The ends were cut back, 2 bases at V and 6 bases at J, with 4 bases in the middle. Measured with immunoSEQ multiplex PCR; TCRdb has only the in-frame clones, and not every one. The repertoire holds about 180,000 clones, approximately 90% seen once, with around 1.5% in the top ten. This chain connects TRBV25-1 to TRBJ1-1; D is undetermined. Specimen: blood. This receptor was taken from a man aged 25 to 45 in good health. The CDR3 is CASSEGPEAFF. The DNA for the CDR3 is TGTGCCAGCAGTGAAGGGCCTGAAGCTTTCTTT.